This T cell receptor beta chain was found in a study of CD8 T cells in ankylosing spondylitis (dated by TCRdb to 2015 to 2018). Regarding the complete study: To find TCR variants linked to disease, the study profiled T cell receptor beta repertoires in ankylosing spondylitis patients and healthy donors. The full study cohort was made up of 25 to 30 ankylosing spondylitis patients and 108 healthy donors. Peripheral blood was sampled, and synovial fluid was additionally collected from ankylosing spondylitis patients. Paper-wide results and their limitations: The disease-linked clones had a CD8+ phenotype and were found at relatively low frequencies in peripheral blood. Blood from ankylosing spondylitis patients appeared to be characterized by a TCR beta motif made up of under 10 highly homologous amino acid variants. The disease-linked clones were reported to be significantly enriched in matched synovial fluid samples from ankylosing spondylitis patients. Some TCR beta motif variants had previously been reported in synovial fluid and blood of reactive arthritis patients, which suggested common disease-initiation mechanisms.

In this sample, this clonotype turned up many times. Which antigen it targets is not known. Per-base quality was not reported, and no clone a single base away is much larger than it. V is cut back by 4 bases and J by 5 bases, with 8 bases in the junction unmatched. The CDR3 covers 16 residues, taking in both the cysteine and the phenylalanine. This entry keeps only the CDR3 DNA: 48 bases, framed from base 1. The germline V gene specifies SGDLS as CDR1 and YYNGEE as CDR2. The sample was run on an Illumina HiSeq 2500. TCR beta libraries were prepared by quantitative 5'-RACE with molecular barcodes. Turning to the authors' computational methods: To identify disease-linked TCR variants, a new computational method was used, one built on a probabilistic model of VDJ rearrangement. Using fastp at Q25 and MiXCR, TCRdb reprocessed the public reads and kept productive beta chains. Rows are unified per CDR3 protein, each entry keeping the most common DNA and genes. The V and J calls come from TCRdb's annotation, not from the publication. The sample includes around 13,000 distinct CDR3 sequences, with approximately 2.5% observed a single time. The top ten clonotypes cover 8.7% of the sample.

The TCR sequence derives from a male donor with ankylosing spondylitis or in good health (not recorded which). The sequenced sample consisted of blood, either unsorted or a sorted T cell fraction (not recorded which). The sequence joins TRBV9 to TRBJ2-3, with 12 junctional bases fitting TRBD2. The CDR3 region reads CASSLRLAGVQDTQYF. The sequenced DNA is TGTGCCAGCAGCCTGAGACTAGCGGGAGTGCAAGATACGCAGTATTTT.